Shown below are 24 T cell receptor beta chains from a single sample sequenced in a study of T cell responses to AZD1222 COVID-19 vaccine. Method: immunoSEQ multiplex PCR; TCRdb's copy keeps in-frame clones and lacks some. The sample consists of over 100,000 clones, 65% to 90% of them appearing once. This specimen was peripheral blood, taken on day 0 of AZD1222 vaccination. The receptor source for this set is an adult in good health.

V gene TRBV5-5 combines with J gene TRBJ1-2; D is unresolved. CDR1 is SGHKS, CDR2 YYEKEE, per germline (reference sequence). This CDR3 has 15 residues. Trimming pared 0 bases from V and 0 bases from J, leaving 9 bases between. In nucleotides, the CDR3 is TGTGCCAGCAGCTTGGTAGGCAGCCCTAACTATGGCTACACCTTC. It is translated as CASSLVGSPNYGYTF.

The chain carries TRBV23-1 and TRBJ1-2; D might be TRBD1 (5 bases). TRBV23-1 is assigned to the ORF class and has an uncertain function. V was trimmed by 7 bases and J by 5 bases, leaving 23 bases between them. The CDR3 contains 16 residues. The CDR3 reads CASTHPPRFGTYGYTF. The CDR3 DNA is TGCGCCAGCACTCACCCCCCCCGATTTGGGACTTATGGCTACACCTTC.

The rearrangement joins TRBV19 to TRBJ1-5; 9 bases map to TRBD1. This CDR3 has 13 amino acids. The germline V gene has CDR1 LNHDA and CDR2 SQIVND (reference sequence). J gave up 7 bases and V 5 bases, and 3 bases lay outside the gene matches. The CDR3 loop is CASSQTGGQPQHF. In DNA form, the CDR3 reads TGTGCCAGTAGTCAGACAGGGGGGCAGCCCCAGCATTTT. The whole variable domain, filled in from reference TRBV19 and TRBJ1-5, reads DGGITQSPKYLFRKEGQNVTLSCEQNLNHDAMYWYRQDPGQGLRLIYYSQIVNDFQKGDIAEGYSVSREKKESFPLTVTSAQKNPTAFYLCASSQTGGQPQHFGDGTRLSIL.

The genes are TRBV5-1 and TRBJ2-7; D may be TRBD2 (5 bases). Germline CDR1 is SGHRS and CDR2 is YFSETQ. Trimming stripped 0 bases from V and 5 bases from J, with 15 bases between. The CDR3 is 15 residues long. CDR3 protein: CASSLAWAAVDEQYF. The CDR3 DNA reads TGCGCCAGCAGCTTGGCTTGGGCAGCGGTGGACGAGCAGTACTTC.

This chain connects TRBV4-3 to TRBJ2-7; TRBD1 matches 10 bases. With V trimmed by 4 bases and J by 7 bases, 4 bases remained unmatched. The CDR3 has 13 residues. The germline gives CDR1 LGHNA, CDR2 YSLEER. The CDR3, as DNA: TGCGCCAGCAGCCCGGGACAGGGGAGAGAGCAGTACTTC. Its translation: CASSPGQGREQYF.

The chain couples TRBV4-2 to TRBJ1-5, with D possibly TRBD1 on 5 matching bases. This CDR3 has 14 amino acids. Germline V gives CDR1 LGHNA, CDR2 YNFKEQ. V was cut by 4 bases and J by 1 base, with 8 bases left in between. The CDR3 DNA reads TGTGCCAGCAGCCTCTGGACAAGCAATCAGCCCCAGCATTTT. Its protein is CASSLWTSNQPQHF.

The V and J genes are TRBV29-1 and TRBJ1-2, with D possibly being TRBD1 (6 bases). The CDR3 has 10 residues. The V gene's germline CDR1 is SQVTM and CDR2 ANQGSEA. V shed 7 bases and J shed 8 bases, with 11 bases lying between them. The CDR3 region is CSADRQGYTF. CDR3 DNA sequence: TGCAGCGCAGACAGGCAGGGCTACACCTTC.

This chain links TRBV4-3 with TRBJ2-2, with 7 nucleotides matching TRBD1. The J segment lost 6 bases and the V segment lost 1 base, leaving 8 bases of the junction unmatched. The germline V gene encodes CDR1 LGHNA and CDR2 YSLEER. The length of the CDR3 is 16 residues. The CDR3 loop is CASSQVGGGRAGELFF. The CDR3 coding sequence is TGCGCCAGCAGCCAAGTAGGGGGCGGACGGGCCGGGGAGCTGTTTTTT.

J is TRBJ2-7 and V is TRBV19; D call uncertain. Trimming removed 6 bases at V and 1 base at J, with 10 bases between. The length of the CDR3 is 13 residues. CDR1 LNHDA and CDR2 SQIVND come from the germline V gene (reference sequence). DNA for the CDR3: TGTGCCAGTAGCCGCGGTTTTTCCTACGAGCAGTACTTC. Translating gives CASSRGFSYEQYF.

V gene TRBV5-1 combines with J gene TRBJ2-3; 7 nucleotides agree with TRBD1. With 4 bases clipped from V and 3 bases from J, the junction kept 5 bases outside the gene matches. The CDR3 loop spans 14 amino acids. Germline V gene lookup returns CDR1 SGHRS and CDR2 YFSETQ. CDR3 protein: CASSEMDRTDTQYF. In DNA, the CDR3 is TGCGCCAGCAGCGAGATGGACAGGACAGATACGCAGTATTTT.

The V gene is TRBV5-5, the J gene TRBJ2-3; D is undetermined. Germline loops: CDR1 SGHKS, CDR2 YYEKEE (reference sequence). Trimming stripped 4 bases from V and 6 bases from J, with 12 bases between. This CDR3 is 13 amino acids long. The CDR3 DNA reads as TGTGCCAGCAGCCCATGGACGGGTGATACGCAGTATTTT. As protein: CASSPWTGDTQYF.

This clone is a singleton in its sample. The V call is TRBV28, the J call TRBJ1-1, with TRBD1 matching over 9 bases. Losses at the gene ends were 6 bases for V and 1 base for J; bases not matched to a gene: 6. Per germline, CDR1 MDHEN and CDR2 SYDVKM. The CDR3 has 15 residues. This CDR3 is CASRFDRGKNTEAFF. Here the CDR3 DNA reads TGTGCCAGCAGGTTCGACAGGGGGAAGAACACTGAAGCTTTCTTT.

The rearrangement links TRBV6-4 to TRBJ1-1, with unresolved D. Trimming took 4 bases from V and 6 from J, leaving 3 bases between them. This CDR3 has 10 amino acids. Per the germline V gene, CDR1 is MRHNA and CDR2 is SNTAGT. Written as DNA, the CDR3 is TGTGCCAGCAGTGGGGCTGAAGCTTTCTTT. This translates into CASSGAEAFF.

The chain carries TRBV4-3 and TRBJ1-1, with no clear D. Germline assignment: CDR1 LGHNA and CDR2 YSLEER. The V end was cut by 1 base, the J end by 1 base, with 4 bases between. The CDR3 has 13 residues. CDR3 sequence reads: CASSQVQNTEAFF. The CDR3 region has the DNA TGCGCCAGCAGCCAAGTACAGAACACTGAAGCTTTCTTT.

This rearrangement joins TRBV28 to TRBJ1-2; 7 bases map to TRBD1. This CDR3 is 15 amino acids long. Trimming took 4 bases from V and 6 from J; bases not matched to a gene: 11. Looked up from germline, CDR1 is MDHEN and CDR2 is SYDVKM. CDR3 nucleotides: TGTGCCAGCAGTTCACTACAGGGGTTTGCGGATGGCTACACCTTC. This sequence encodes CASSSLQGFADGYTF.

The rearrangement joins TRBV19 to TRBJ1-5; D unclear. CDR1 and CDR2 from the germline V gene are LNHDA and SQIVND (reference sequence). This CDR3 has 14 amino acids. V was clipped by 8 bases and J by 0 bases, with 11 bases between them. CDR3 bases: TGTGCCAGTGGGCCGGAGTATAGCAATCAGCCCCAGCATTTT. It codes for CASGPEYSNQPQHF.

This clone has only a few counts. V and J are TRBV7-2 and TRBJ2-7; the D gene is possibly TRBD1 (5 bases). Germline V gene lookup returns CDR1 SGHTA and CDR2 FQGNSA. The CDR3 extends over 15 amino acids. Trimming took off 5 bases at V and 3 bases at J, with 17 bases between the two ends. CDR3 sequence: CASSAGFGEGYEQYF. In DNA form, the CDR3 reads TGTGCCAGCAGCGCAGGGTTTGGGGAAGGCTACGAGCAGTACTTC.

This rearrangement joins TRBV6-1 to TRBJ1-5, with D unclear. This CDR3 region has 15 residues. The V end was cut by 0 bases, the J end by 0 bases, with 6 bases between. CDR1 is MNHNS, CDR2 SASEGT, per germline. CDR3 amino acids: CASSEATLSNQPQHF. CDR3 DNA: TGTGCCAGCAGTGAAGCAACCCTTAGCAATCAGCCCCAGCATTTT.

This chain joins TRBV5-1 and TRBJ2-1; D ambiguous. V shed 2 bases and J shed 0 bases, with 12 bases lying between them. CDR1 is SGHRS, CDR2 YFSETQ, per germline. The CDR3 covers 16 residues. CDR3 amino acids: CASSLGPRSSYNEQFF. DNA for the CDR3: TGCGCCAGCAGCTTAGGGCCCCGGAGCTCCTACAATGAGCAGTTCTTC. Filled out from reference TRBV5-1 and TRBJ2-1, the complete variable domain reads KAGVTQTPRYLIKTRGQQVTLSCSPISGHRSVSWYQQTPGQGLQFLFEYFSETQRNKGNFPGRFSGRQFSNSRSEMNVSTLELGDSALYLCASSLGPRSSYNEQFFGPGTRLTVL.

This chain connects TRBV20-1 to TRBJ1-2, with D maybe TRBD1 (5 bases). Germline V gene sequence: CDR1 DFQATT, CDR2 SNEGSKA (reference sequence). V was trimmed by 3 bases and J by 2 bases, leaving 13 bases between them. The CDR3 is 14 amino acids. CDR3 DNA sequence: TGCAGTGCTAGTGAGTCCGGGACCAACTATGGCTACACCTTC. It yields the protein CSASESGTNYGYTF.

This chain uses TRBV24-1 with TRBJ1-1, with TRBD1 identical over 8 bases. The junction had 2 bases not matched to a gene; V was cut back by 5 bases and J by 4 bases. CDR3 length: 13 amino acids. The germline gives CDR1 KGHDR, CDR2 SFDVKD. The CDR3, as DNA: TGTGCCACCAGTGTAGACAGGGGCACTGAAGCTTTCTTT. Protein sequence: CATSVDRGTEAFF.

The gene calls are TRBV28 and TRBJ1-5, with a weak D call TRBD1 (5 bases). Germline CDR1 MDHEN, CDR2 SYDVKM. V lost 5 bases, J lost 5 bases, and 16 bases lay in between. There are 15 residues in the CDR3. CDR3 region: CASSRTPGGDQPQHF. DNA of the CDR3: TGTGCCAGCAGTCGGACGCCGGGGGGAGATCAGCCCCAGCATTTT.

This chain connects TRBV10-1 to TRBJ2-3; possible D gene TRBD1, 5 bases. CDR1 and CDR2 from the germline V gene are WNHNN and SYGVQD (reference sequence). The CDR3 extends over 13 amino acids. V lost 6 bases and J 0 bases, leaving 7 bases between the germline ends. This chain's CDR3 is CASRDSSTDTQYF. CDR3 sequence (DNA): TGCGCCAGCAGAGACAGCAGCACAGATACGCAGTATTTT.

The CDR3 DNA reads as TGCGCCAGCAGCCAAGATGGGTCGTTGAGGGGTGACCAGCCCCAGCATTTT. Translated, it gives CASSQDGSLRGDQPQHF. The chain uses TRBV4-3 and TRBJ1-5, with D maybe TRBD1 (5 bases). In germline, CDR1 is LGHNA, CDR2 YSLEER. CDR3 length: 17 amino acids. V was cut by 0 bases and J by 7 bases, with 19 bases left in between.